Listed below are T cell receptor beta chains from one sample, sequenced in a study of T cell responses to AZD1222 COVID-19 vaccine. Profiling relied on immunoSEQ multiplex PCR, and the TCRdb table lists in-frame clones only, not all of them. This table has around 110,000 clones, roughly 88% appearing once. Sequenced material: peripheral blood, taken on day 0 of AZD1222 vaccination. Every receptor here comes from an adult in good health. Each CDR3 is given with its conserved first and last residue. The order of the fields is V gene, J gene, clone size, D gene, CDR3 protein, CDR3 DNA. D genes are given only for firm matches. Size is omitted from some rows. Given values are once, few, many or a class for expanded clones.

V: TRBV10-3
J: TRBJ1-1
size: .
D: .
CDR3: CAISEATAQRTEAFF
DNA: TGTGCCATCAGCGAGGCGACAGCGCAAAGGACTGAAGCTTTCTTT

V: TRBV11-2
J: TRBJ2-2
size: .
D: TRBD1
CDR3: CASSPRQGNTGELFF
DNA: TGTGCCAGCAGCCCCCGACAGGGAAACACCGGGGAGCTGTTTTTT

V: TRBV7-9
J: TRBJ2-1
size: .
D: .
CDR3: CASSPASSSYNEQFF
DNA: TGTGCCAGCAGCCCAGCGTCGAGCTCCTACAATGAGCAGTTCTTC

V: TRBV11-3
J: TRBJ2-2
size: .
D: .
CDR3: CASSFLPTGELFF
DNA: TGTGCCAGCAGCTTTTTGCCCACCGGGGAGCTGTTTTTT

V: TRBV30
J: TRBJ2-5
size: .
D: .
CDR3: CAWSGAGQETQYF
DNA: TGTGCCTGGAGTGGGGCAGGACAAGAGACCCAGTACTTC

V: TRBV28
J: TRBJ1-5
size: .
D: .
CDR3: CASSTGQRNNQPQHF
DNA: TGTGCCAGCAGTACCGGACAGAGGAACAATCAGCCCCAGCATTTT

V: TRBV27
J: TRBJ2-7
size: .
D: .
CDR3: CASSRGHRPYEQYF
DNA: TGTGCCAGCAGTAGGGGACACAGACCCTACGAGCAGTACTTC

V: TRBV6-5
J: TRBJ1-3
size: .
D: .
CDR3: CASSYGFSGNTIYF
DNA: TGTGCCAGCAGTTATGGGTTCTCTGGAAACACCATATATTTT

V: TRBV18
J: TRBJ2-4
size: .
D: .
CDR3: CASSPPDTQNIQYF
DNA: TGTGCCAGCTCACCACCTGACACCCAAAACATTCAGTACTTC

V: TRBV27
J: TRBJ1-1
size: .
D: .
CDR3: CASSLHRVLLLYTEAFF
DNA: TGTGCCAGCAGTCTTCACCGGGTCCTTCTTCTCTACACTGAAGCTTTCTTT

V: TRBV5-6
J: TRBJ1-2
size: .
D: .
CDR3: CASSPQGAHYGYTF
DNA: TGTGCCAGCAGCCCACAGGGTGCCCACTATGGCTACACCTTC

V: TRBV6-2/TRBV6-3
J: TRBJ1-1
size: .
D: .
CDR3: CASSYVEDTEAFF
DNA: TGTGCCAGCAGTTACGTAGAGGACACTGAAGCTTTCTTT

V: TRBV24-1
J: TRBJ2-1
size: .
D: .
CDR3: CATSELVPPEQFF
DNA: TGTGCCACCAGTGAGCTAGTACCTCCAGAGCAGTTCTTC

V: TRBV7-2
J: TRBJ2-1
size: .
D: .
CDR3: CASSLEVDEQFF
DNA: TGTGCCAGCAGCTTAGAGGTAGATGAGCAGTTCTTC

V: TRBV6-5
J: TRBJ1-6
size: .
D: .
CDR3: CASSYSENSPLHF
DNA: TGTGCCAGCAGTTACTCGGAGAATTCACCCCTCCACTTT

V: TRBV9
J: TRBJ1-1
size: .
D: .
CDR3: CASSVHELNTEAFF
DNA: TGTGCCAGCAGCGTTCACGAATTGAACACTGAAGCTTTCTTT

V: TRBV7-8
J: TRBJ1-5
size: .
D: .
CDR3: CASSLAGGGNQPQHF
DNA: TGTGCCAGCAGCTTAGCTGGGGGCGGTAATCAGCCCCAGCATTTT

V: TRBV5-6
J: TRBJ2-1
size: .
D: TRBD2
CDR3: CASSLATGGVSYNEQFF
DNA: TGTGCCAGCAGCTTAGCAACTGGGGGGGTCTCCTACAATGAGCAGTTCTTC

V: TRBV6-5
J: TRBJ1-6
size: once
D: .
CDR3: CASSYRQGNNSPLHF
DNA: TGTGCCAGCAGTTACCGGCAGGGAAATAATTCACCCCTCCACTTT

V: TRBV28
J: TRBJ1-1
size: .
D: .
CDR3: CASSPHSGTLEAFF
DNA: TGTGCCAGCAGTCCCCATTCCGGAACCCTTGAAGCTTTCTTT

V: TRBV7-6
J: TRBJ2-7
size: .
D: TRBD1
CDR3: CASSLGNGQGAYEQYF
DNA: TGTGCCAGCAGCTTAGGAAACGGACAGGGGGCCTACGAGCAGTACTTC

V: TRBV5-6
J: TRBJ1-3
size: .
D: TRBD1
CDR3: CASSLVAGGPYLRNTIYF
DNA: TGTGCCAGCAGCTTGGTGGCAGGGGGTCCCTATCTTCGAAACACCATATATTTT

V: TRBV10-3
J: TRBJ2-5
size: .
D: .
CDR3: CAISEQQETQYF
DNA: TGTGCCATCAGTGAACAGCAAGAGACCCAGTACTTC

V: TRBV15
J: TRBJ1-6
size: .
D: .
CDR3: CATSRDDSPLHF
DNA: TGTGCCACCAGCAGAGATGATTCACCCCTCCACTTT

V: TRBV19
J: TRBJ2-2
size: .
D: TRBD1
CDR3: CASTTGQGNTGELFF
DNA: TGTGCCAGTACCACGGGACAGGGGAACACCGGGGAGCTGTTTTTT

V: TRBV24-1
J: TRBJ2-3
size: .
D: TRBD1
CDR3: CATSDLGTGAGDTQYF
DNA: TGTGCCACCAGTGATCTAGGGACAGGGGCGGGAGATACGCAGTATTTT

V: TRBV6-5
J: TRBJ1-1
size: .
D: .
CDR3: CASSYGWGNTEAFF
DNA: TGTGCCAGCAGTTACGGGTGGGGCAACACTGAAGCTTTCTTT

V: TRBV6-6
J: TRBJ1-1
size: .
D: .
CDR3: CASSYLQGNTEAFF
DNA: TGTGCCAGCAGTTACTTGCAAGGGAACACTGAAGCTTTCTTT

V: TRBV11-2
J: TRBJ2-1
size: .
D: TRBD2
CDR3: CASSLTSSGTGYNEQFF
DNA: TGTGCCAGCAGCTTAACGTCTAGCGGGACTGGCTACAATGAGCAGTTCTTC

V: TRBV4-2
J: TRBJ2-3
size: .
D: TRBD2
CDR3: CASSRISSGALAQYF
DNA: TGTGCCAGCAGCCGAATCTCTAGCGGGGCGCTGGCGCAGTATTTT

V: TRBV7-2
J: TRBJ2-3
size: .
D: .
CDR3: CASEGAVDTQYF
DNA: TGTGCCAGCGAGGGCGCCGTCGATACGCAGTATTTT

V: TRBV27
J: TRBJ1-5
size: .
D: TRBD1
CDR3: CASKEGAANQPQHF
DNA: TGTGCCAGCAAGGAGGGGGCTGCGAATCAGCCCCAGCATTTT

V: TRBV18
J: TRBJ1-1
size: .
D: .
CDR3: CASSSGSNTEAFF
DNA: TGTGCCAGCTCAAGTGGCAGCAACACTGAAGCTTTCTTT

V: TRBV5-1
J: TRBJ1-2
size: few
D: TRBD1
CDR3: CASSLTPSGQGANEGGYTF
DNA: TGCGCCAGCAGCTTGACCCCCTCCGGACAGGGAGCGAACGAAGGTGGCTACACCTTC

V: TRBV7-2
J: TRBJ2-5
size: .
D: .
CDR3: CASSLAAMYQETQYF
DNA: TGTGCCAGCAGCTTAGCGGCTATGTACCAAGAGACCCAGTACTTC

V: TRBV21-1
J: TRBJ1-5
size: .
D: .
CDR3: CASSRQDSLNQPQHF
DNA: TGTGCCAGCAGCAGGCAGGACAGCCTCAATCAGCCCCAGCATTTT

V: TRBV6-6
J: TRBJ2-2
size: .
D: .
CDR3: CASSSRNTGELFF
DNA: TGTGCCAGCAGTTCCCGGAACACCGGGGAGCTGTTTTTT

V: TRBV30
J: TRBJ1-5
size: .
D: .
CDR3: CAWCQGGDQPQHF
DNA: TGTGCCTGGTGCCAGGGAGGTGATCAGCCCCAGCATTTT

V: TRBV10-2
J: TRBJ2-1
size: once
D: TRBD2
CDR3: CASSESGLAGHNEQFF
DNA: TGCGCCAGCAGTGAGTCGGGCCTAGCGGGGCACAATGAGCAGTTCTTC

V: TRBV3-1/TRBV3-2
J: TRBJ1-2
size: once
D: .
CDR3: CASSQDQGRKNAGYTF
DNA: TGTGCCAGCAGCCAAGACCAAGGCAGAAAAAACGCCGGCTACACCTTC

V: TRBV19
J: TRBJ2-1
size: .
D: TRBD2
CDR3: CASSIDTGTSGYNEQFF
DNA: TGTGCCAGTAGTATAGACACCGGGACTAGCGGATACAATGAGCAGTTCTTC

V: TRBV5-4
J: TRBJ2-3
size: .
D: .
CDR3: CASSLAGTQLSTDTQYF
DNA: TGTGCCAGCAGCTTGGCCGGGACCCAACTTAGCACAGATACGCAGTATTTT

V: TRBV11-2
J: TRBJ1-2
size: .
D: .
CDR3: CASSWGQGDGYTF
DNA: TGTGCCAGCAGCTGGGGGCAGGGTGATGGCTACACCTTC

V: TRBV28
J: TRBJ2-7
size: .
D: .
CDR3: CASSSAGYEQYF
DNA: TGTGCCAGCAGTTCGGCGGGCTACGAGCAGTACTTC

V: TRBV10-3
J: TRBJ2-1
size: .
D: TRBD2
CDR3: CATESTSVYNEQFF
DNA: TGTGCTACCGAAAGCACTAGCGTCTACAATGAGCAGTTCTTC

V: TRBV24-1
J: TRBJ2-5
size: .
D: TRBD2
CDR3: CATSSGTSGRQTQYF
DNA: TGTGCCACCAGTTCCGGGACTAGCGGGAGACAGACCCAGTACTTC

V: TRBV3-1/TRBV3-2
J: TRBJ2-5
size: .
D: .
CDR3: CASSFSGGGETQYF
DNA: TGTGCCAGCAGCTTCTCAGGGGGAGGTGAGACCCAGTACTTC

V: TRBV7-9
J: TRBJ1-4
size: .
D: .
CDR3: CASSFLGRGEEKLFF
DNA: TGTGCCAGCAGCTTTTTGGGGAGGGGGGAAGAAAAACTGTTTTTT

V: TRBV10-3
J: TRBJ2-7
size: .
D: .
CDR3: CAVIRGDYEQYF
DNA: TGTGCCGTCATTAGGGGGGACTACGAGCAGTACTTC

V: TRBV9
J: TRBJ2-1
size: .
D: .
CDR3: CASSSGTRTYNEQFF
DNA: TGTGCCAGCAGCTCCGGGACTCGGACCTACAATGAGCAGTTCTTC

V: TRBV9
J: TRBJ1-1
size: .
D: .
CDR3: CASSVKEGRNTEAFF
DNA: TGTGCCAGCAGCGTTAAGGAGGGGAGGAACACTGAAGCTTTCTTT

V: TRBV18
J: TRBJ2-3
size: .
D: TRBD2
CDR3: CASSSTSGRSTDTQYF
DNA: TGTGCCAGCTCATCAACTAGCGGGAGGAGCACAGATACGCAGTATTTT

V: TRBV19
J: TRBJ2-1
size: .
D: .
CDR3: CASSIDSGWGEQFF
DNA: TGTGCCAGTAGTATAGATTCCGGTTGGGGCGAGCAGTTCTTC

V: TRBV28
J: TRBJ2-7
size: .
D: TRBD2
CDR3: CASSSSGTSGIYEQYF
DNA: TGTGCCAGCAGTAGTTCCGGGACTAGCGGGATCTACGAGCAGTACTTC

V: TRBV18
J: TRBJ1-1
size: .
D: .
CDR3: CASSPRDTEAFF
DNA: TGTGCCAGCTCACCCAGGGACACTGAAGCTTTCTTT

V: TRBV7-9
J: TRBJ1-2
size: few
D: TRBD1
CDR3: CASSPPDRDRYYGYTF
DNA: TGTGCCAGCAGCCCGCCAGACAGGGATCGCTACTATGGCTACACCTTC

V: TRBV27
J: TRBJ1-2
size: .
D: TRBD1
CDR3: CASSPRDRVSGGYTF
DNA: TGTGCCAGCAGCCCTCGGGACAGGGTTTCAGGCGGCTACACCTTC

V: TRBV5-1
J: TRBJ2-3
size: .
D: TRBD2
CDR3: CASSLDSGRADTQYF
DNA: TGCGCCAGCAGCTTGGATAGCGGGAGGGCAGATACGCAGTATTTT